Detailed here is one T cell receptor beta chain. These data belong to a study of blood T cell repertoires in COVID-19. In the study overall: Collection of acute and convalescent COVID-19 samples took place in the United States, Italy and Spain. From T cells, B-cell-depleted T cells, or PBMCs came the material, which was cDNA or gDNA.

Per the authors' pipeline: The assay estimated nucleated cells by amplifying reference gene primers. The assay was immunoSEQ multiplex PCR, and TCRdb's table has in-frame clones only and misses some. V, J and clone size are those of that table, while D and trimming were read from the DNA. The sample has 250,000 to 350,000 clones, about 89% seen once; the top ten hold approximately 12%. The ends lost 3 bases at V and 0 bases at J; junction bases unmatched: 13. CDR3 length: 19 residues. Germline CDR1 LNHDA, CDR2 SQIVND (reference sequence). The source material was peripheral blood. The gene calls are TRBV19 and TRBJ2-4, with 8 bases matching TRBD2. This sequence was found in a woman in her sixties or seventies with acute or convalescent COVID-19. The DNA for the CDR3 is TGTGCCAGTAGTATTTGGGGCCGGGGGGGTACTCTAGCCAAAAACATTCAGTACTTC. Translation: CASSIWGRGGTLAKNIQYF. Using reference TRBV19 and TRBJ2-4 for the parts outside the CDR3, the full variable domain is DGGITQSPKYLFRKEGQNVTLSCEQNLNHDAMYWYRQDPGQGLRLIYYSQIVNDFQKGDIAEGYSVSREKKESFPLTVTSAQKNPTAFYLCASSIWGRGGTLAKNIQYFGAGTRLSVL.